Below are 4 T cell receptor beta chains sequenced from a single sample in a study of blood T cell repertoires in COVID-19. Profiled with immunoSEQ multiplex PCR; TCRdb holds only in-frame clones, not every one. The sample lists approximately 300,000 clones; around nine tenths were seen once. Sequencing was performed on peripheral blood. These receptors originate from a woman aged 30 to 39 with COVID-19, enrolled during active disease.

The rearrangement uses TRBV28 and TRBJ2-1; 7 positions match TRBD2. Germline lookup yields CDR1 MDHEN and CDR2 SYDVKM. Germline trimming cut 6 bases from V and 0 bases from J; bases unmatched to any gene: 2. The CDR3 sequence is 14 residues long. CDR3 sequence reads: CASSPSGSYNEQFF. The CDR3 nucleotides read TGTGCCAGCAGCCCTAGCGGCTCCTACAATGAGCAGTTCTTC.

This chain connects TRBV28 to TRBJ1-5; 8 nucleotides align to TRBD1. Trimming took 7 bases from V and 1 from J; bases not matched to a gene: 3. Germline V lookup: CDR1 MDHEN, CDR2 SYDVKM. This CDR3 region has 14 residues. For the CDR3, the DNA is TGTGCCAGCAAGGACAGGGCAAGCAATCAGCCCCAGCATTTT. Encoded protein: CASKDRASNQPQHF.

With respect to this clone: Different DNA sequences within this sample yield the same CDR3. The CDR3 reads CASSPLGGGTEAFF. In nucleotides, the CDR3 is TGTGCCAGCTCACCCCTGGGGGGAGGCACTGAAGCTTTCTTT. The rearrangement uses TRBV18 and TRBJ1-1; D is perhaps TRBD1 (5 bases). Germline V lookup: CDR1 KGHSH, CDR2 LQKENI. This CDR3 has 14 residues. Trimming stripped 3 bases from V and 4 bases from J, with 12 bases between.

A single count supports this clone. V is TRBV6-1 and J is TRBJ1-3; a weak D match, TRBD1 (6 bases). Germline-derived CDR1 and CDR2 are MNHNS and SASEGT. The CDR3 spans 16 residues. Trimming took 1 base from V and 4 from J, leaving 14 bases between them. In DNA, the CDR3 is TGTGCCAGCAGTGAAGGAGGACGGGGGGGCGGAAACACCATATATTTT. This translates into CASSEGGRGGGNTIYF.